A selection of T cell receptor beta chains follows, all from one sample in a study of blood T cell repertoires in COVID-19. Only in-frame clones appear in the TCRdb table, and some are missing; sequencing was by immunoSEQ multiplex PCR. This table holds around 100,000 clones, about 90% found once. Source material: peripheral blood. These receptors were taken from a human donor in a cohort sampled during active COVID-19. Each CDR3 is given with its conserved first and last residue. The D gene is left open where the match is weak. Rows may omit the clone size; those that give it use once, few, many or a size class.

size: NA; V: TRBV13; D: TRBD2; J: TRBJ2-7; DNA: TGTGCCAGCAGCTTCGCGGGAGGAGCCGAGCAGTACTTC; CDR3: CASSFAGGAEQYF
size: NA; V: TRBV5-4; D: NA; J: TRBJ1-6; DNA: TGTGCCAGCAGCTCCGAGGGCGTATCACCCCTCCACTTT; CDR3: CASSSEGVSPLHF
size: NA; V: TRBV13; D: TRBD1; J: TRBJ2-7; DNA: TGTGCCAGCAGCTTAGGCAGGGGGCTAGACGAGCAGTACTTC; CDR3: CASSLGRGLDEQYF
size: NA; V: TRBV6-5; D: NA; J: TRBJ2-1; DNA: TGTGCCAGCACGGGGGACAGCCTGAATGAGCAGTTCTTC; CDR3: CASTGDSLNEQFF
size: NA; V: TRBV5-4; D: NA; J: TRBJ1-3; DNA: TGTGCCACCAGCCCGGGAGCCGTCTCTGGAAACACCATATATTTT; CDR3: CATSPGAVSGNTIYF
size: NA; V: TRBV9; D: NA; J: TRBJ1-4; DNA: TGTGCCAGCAGCCCAACCGCGGGTGAAAAACTGTTTTTT; CDR3: CASSPTAGEKLFF
size: NA; V: TRBV10-2; D: NA; J: TRBJ2-1; DNA: TGCGCCACCCTAACCCCCGGGCCCCGAGGGTTCAATGAGCAGTTCTTC; CDR3: CATLTPGPRGFNEQFF
size: NA; V: TRBV5-1; D: TRBD1; J: TRBJ1-1; DNA: TGCGCCAGCGATCCCGGGGACAGGGGGTTGGGCACTGAAGCTTTCTTT; CDR3: CASDPGDRGLGTEAFF
size: NA; V: TRBV7-3; D: NA; J: TRBJ1-1; DNA: TGTGCCAGCAGCGCCAACGCCCCGGGACACCGCACTGAAGCTTTCTTT; CDR3: CASSANAPGHRTEAFF
size: NA; V: TRBV7-6; D: TRBD2; J: TRBJ2-5; DNA: TGTGCCAGCAGCTTAACTCTAGCGGGGGGGATACCCCAAGAGACCCAGTACTTC; CDR3: CASSLTLAGGIPQETQYF
size: NA; V: TRBV9; D: NA; J: TRBJ2-6; DNA: TGTGCCAGCACCTCACGCGGGGATAACTCTGGGGCCAACGTCCTGACTTTC; CDR3: CASTSRGDNSGANVLTF
size: NA; V: TRBV20-1; D: NA; J: TRBJ2-5; DNA: TGCAGTGCTAGTTCCAGGGGTCAAGAGACCCAGTACTTC; CDR3: CSASSRGQETQYF
size: NA; V: TRBV7-9; D: NA; J: TRBJ1-1; DNA: TGTGCCAGCAGCTTAATGGCAGGGAAGAACACTGAAGCTTTCTTT; CDR3: CASSLMAGKNTEAFF
size: few; V: TRBV28; D: TRBD1; J: TRBJ2-3; DNA: TGTGCCAGCCCCGCGCAGGACAGGGATCCCCTCACAGATACGCAGTATTTT; CDR3: CASPAQDRDPLTDTQYF
size: once; V: TRBV3-1/TRBV3-2; D: TRBD1; J: TRBJ2-2; DNA: TGTGCCAGCAGCCAAGTTATCCGGGACAGGGACCATTACACCGGGGAGCTGTTTTTT; CDR3: CASSQVIRDRDHYTGELFF
size: NA; V: TRBV3-1/TRBV3-2; D: NA; J: TRBJ2-7; DNA: TGTGCCAGCAGCCCTCAGGGTGCAGGCGTGCAGTACTTC; CDR3: CASSPQGAGVQYF
size: NA; V: TRBV7-3; D: TRBD2; J: TRBJ2-1; DNA: TGTGCCAGCAGCTTATTGCGGGAGGGCCCCAATGAGCAGTTCTTC; CDR3: CASSLLREGPNEQFF
size: few; V: TRBV4-2; D: TRBD2; J: TRBJ2-3; DNA: TGTGCCAGCAGCCAAGAGGGTAGCGGGAGGAGGTCAGATACGCAGTATTTT; CDR3: CASSQEGSGRRSDTQYF
size: NA; V: TRBV5-1; D: TRBD2; J: TRBJ2-7; DNA: TGCGCCAGCAGCCCGGGAGCTAGCGGGGAGTCCTACGAGCAGTACTTC; CDR3: CASSPGASGESYEQYF
size: NA; V: TRBV7-9; D: TRBD1; J: TRBJ2-5; DNA: TGTGCCAGCAGCCTTAGCTCCACAGGGGGGCAAGAGACCCAGTACTTC; CDR3: CASSLSSTGGQETQYF
size: NA; V: TRBV27; D: NA; J: TRBJ2-7; DNA: TGTGCCAGCAGTTTTCGTGACGAGCAGTACTTC; CDR3: CASSFRDEQYF
size: NA; V: TRBV18; D: NA; J: TRBJ2-3; DNA: TGTGCCAGCTCACCCCAAGAGATCACAGATACGCAGTATTTT; CDR3: CASSPQEITDTQYF
size: NA; V: TRBV19; D: TRBD2; J: TRBJ2-1; DNA: TGTGCCAGTAGTACCCGGCGGGAGGGGTACAATGAGCAGTTCTTC; CDR3: CASSTRREGYNEQFF
size: NA; V: TRBV28; D: TRBD2; J: TRBJ2-7; DNA: TGTGCCAGCAGTCGGACTAGCGGGGGCCACAGCTCCTACGAGCAGTACTTC; CDR3: CASSRTSGGHSSYEQYF
size: NA; V: TRBV10-2; D: NA; J: TRBJ1-2; DNA: TGCGCCAGCAGTGCGGAAGGAGAGGGCTATGGCTACACCTTC; CDR3: CASSAEGEGYGYTF
size: few; V: TRBV19; D: NA; J: TRBJ2-7; DNA: TGTGCCAGTAGCACCCTTGCGGCAGGGGCTTACGAGCAGTACTTC; CDR3: CASSTLAAGAYEQYF
size: NA; V: TRBV4-1; D: NA; J: TRBJ2-7; DNA: TGCGCCAGCAGCCAAGATTCCCACAGGAGCCCCTACGAGCAGTACTTC; CDR3: CASSQDSHRSPYEQYF
size: once; V: TRBV28; D: NA; J: TRBJ2-1; DNA: TGTGCCAGCAGTCTTTATAGCGGAGAAACCAATGAGCAGTTCTTC; CDR3: CASSLYSGETNEQFF
size: once; V: TRBV18; D: TRBD2; J: TRBJ2-1; DNA: TGTGCCAGCTCACCCCCCGCCAGCGGGAGTAAATATAATGAGCAGTTCTTC; CDR3: CASSPPASGSKYNEQFF
size: NA; V: TRBV30; D: TRBD1; J: TRBJ1-6; DNA: TGTGCCTGGTCGACAGGGACACCCCTCCACTTT; CDR3: CAWSTGTPLHF
size: once; V: TRBV6-5; D: NA; J: TRBJ1-4; DNA: TGTGCCAGCAGTTACACCCAGGGCCTTCGTGAAAAACTGTTTTTT; CDR3: CASSYTQGLREKLFF
size: NA; V: TRBV15; D: TRBD1; J: TRBJ1-1; DNA: TGTGCCACCAGCGGTATAAAGGGGGCGTTTCGAGCTTTCTTT; CDR3: CATSGIKGAFRAFF
size: NA; V: TRBV29-1; D: TRBD2; J: TRBJ2-3; DNA: TGCAGCGTTCCAGCGGGGACCATAGATACGCAGTATTTT; CDR3: CSVPAGTIDTQYF
size: NA; V: TRBV4-1; D: TRBD1; J: TRBJ1-2; DNA: TGCGCCAGCAGCCTTAAGGACAGGACGTATGGCTACACCTTC; CDR3: CASSLKDRTYGYTF
size: NA; V: TRBV6-6; D: NA; J: TRBJ2-7; DNA: TGTGCCAGCCAAGGTGGTCAGGGGAAGTCGGATTACGAGCAGTACTTC; CDR3: CASQGGQGKSDYEQYF
size: NA; V: TRBV2; D: TRBD2; J: TRBJ2-1; DNA: TGTGCCAGCAACCGAGGGACTAGCGGGTTCCACAATGAGCAGTTCTTC; CDR3: CASNRGTSGFHNEQFF
size: NA; V: TRBV28; D: TRBD1; J: TRBJ1-5; DNA: TGTGCCAGCAGCAGCACAGGGGATAAGAATCAGCCCCAGCATTTT; CDR3: CASSSTGDKNQPQHF
size: NA; V: TRBV29-1; D: TRBD2; J: TRBJ2-5; DNA: TGCAGCGTTAGGGCAGCGGGGGTGGAGACCCAGTACTTC; CDR3: CSVRAAGVETQYF
size: NA; V: TRBV27; D: NA; J: TRBJ2-2; DNA: TGTGCCAGCAGTTTAGGGGGGATCGGGGAGCTGTTTTTT; CDR3: CASSLGGIGELFF
size: NA; V: TRBV7-3; D: TRBD2; J: TRBJ2-7; DNA: TGTGCCAGCAGCTTAACGCGGGGGGCGAAGGAGCAGTACTTC; CDR3: CASSLTRGAKEQYF
size: NA; V: TRBV5-4; D: NA; J: TRBJ2-5; DNA: TGTGCCAGCAGCAGATCCACAGGGCGAGGGAGTGGGGAGACCCAGTACTTC; CDR3: CASSRSTGRGSGETQYF
size: NA; V: TRBV4-1; D: NA; J: TRBJ2-7; DNA: TGCGCCAGCAGCCAAGGTCAGGGATCCTACGAGCAGTACTTC; CDR3: CASSQGQGSYEQYF
size: NA; V: TRBV2; D: TRBD2; J: TRBJ2-1; DNA: TGTGCCAGCAGTGATATGGCGGGAGGGGAGCAGTTCTTC; CDR3: CASSDMAGGEQFF
size: NA; V: TRBV2; D: NA; J: TRBJ1-3; DNA: TGTGCCAGCAACCCCGGGGATCTACCTGGAAACACCATATATTTT; CDR3: CASNPGDLPGNTIYF
size: NA; V: TRBV15; D: TRBD1; J: TRBJ2-1; DNA: TGTGCCACCAGCAGGGACAGGGGCTACAATGAGCAGTTCTTC; CDR3: CATSRDRGYNEQFF
size: once; V: TRBV19; D: NA; J: TRBJ2-1; DNA: TGTGCCAGTAGTATAGATAGGAGAGGCAGGGGGGAATTTGAGCAGTTCTTC; CDR3: CASSIDRRGRGEFEQFF
size: NA; V: TRBV11-3; D: TRBD1; J: TRBJ2-3; DNA: TGTGCCAGCAGCCCGAGGACAGGGAGCACAGATACGCAGTATTTT; CDR3: CASSPRTGSTDTQYF
size: NA; V: TRBV10-3; D: TRBD1; J: TRBJ1-1; DNA: TGTGCCATCTCCCCGGGACAGGGGACTGAAGCTTTCTTT; CDR3: CAISPGQGTEAFF
size: NA; V: TRBV7-9; D: NA; J: TRBJ1-1; DNA: TGTGCCAGCAGCCCCGTGGGGGCGAACACTGAAGCTTTCTTT; CDR3: CASSPVGANTEAFF
size: once; V: TRBV5-4; D: NA; J: TRBJ2-5; DNA: TGTGCCAGCAGCTTGCGGTCGAGCGGGGAGACCCAGTACTTC; CDR3: CASSLRSSGETQYF
size: NA; V: TRBV28; D: NA; J: TRBJ2-2; DNA: TGTGCCAGCTTACCGGGACAACGTACCGGGGAGCTGTTTTTT; CDR3: CASLPGQRTGELFF
size: NA; V: TRBV18; D: TRBD1; J: TRBJ1-5; DNA: TGTGCCAGCTCGCTTGACGAAAGGACAGGGAAGGGTCAGCCCCAGCATTTT; CDR3: CASSLDERTGKGQPQHF
size: NA; V: TRBV6-5; D: NA; J: TRBJ1-5; DNA: TGTGCCAGCAGCCTGGGAGGAGTCGGCAATCAGCCCCAGCATTTT; CDR3: CASSLGGVGNQPQHF
size: NA; V: TRBV3-1/TRBV3-2; D: NA; J: TRBJ2-7; DNA: TGTGCCAGCAGCCAGCATCTCGCGGGCGAGTCCTACGAGCAGTACTTC; CDR3: CASSQHLAGESYEQYF
size: NA; V: TRBV27; D: NA; J: TRBJ1-3; DNA: TGTGCCAGCTCGAGGGGGACTGGAAACACCATATATTTT; CDR3: CASSRGTGNTIYF
size: NA; V: TRBV4-1; D: NA; J: TRBJ1-6; DNA: TGCGCCAGCAGCCAAGGTGTTGCAGAGGGTTCACCCCTCCACTTT; CDR3: CASSQGVAEGSPLHF
size: NA; V: TRBV3-1/TRBV3-2; D: TRBD2; J: TRBJ2-2; DNA: TGTGCCAGCACCGGACTAGCCGGGGAGCTGTTTTTT; CDR3: CASTGLAGELFF